These 2 T cell receptor beta chains share one sample of origin, sequenced in a study of shared clonotypes between healthy human individuals (dated by TCRdb to about 2020). The protocol used for the library was the immunoSEQ multiplex PCR assay. TCRdb holds this immuneACCESS table with in-frame rearrangements only. Some clones are missing; in checked studies, unresolved V genes explain under half, and the rest has no known cause. Present in this sample are about 1 million clones, around 74% of which were seen just once. Approximately 1.3% of the sample belongs to the ten largest clones. The sequenced sample consisted of memory CD4+ T cells sorted from blood. The label giving this sample's cell subset or site can be read as: CD45RA-negative fraction. All receptors come from a man younger than 30 in good health.

The rearrangement uses TRBV5-5 and TRBJ1-1, with TRBD1 as a possible D gene (5 bases). The CDR3 totals 16 residues. Germline CDR1 reads SGHKS; CDR2 reads YYEKEE (reference sequence). Trimming left V 4 bases short and J 3 bases short, with 19 bases between. CDR3 sequence reads: CASSPVSSGKYTEAFF. For the CDR3, the DNA is TGTGCCAGCAGCCCCGTTTCTTCAGGGAAGTACACTGAAGCTTTCTTT.

This clone has just a few counts. The sample has other DNA sequences that encode this CDR3 too. V gene TRBV15 combines with J gene TRBJ1-6; D uncertain. Germline V lookup: CDR1 LNHNV, CDR2 YYDKDF (reference sequence). The V end lost 0 bases, the J end lost 7 bases, and 1 base lay between the germline ends. The CDR3 length is 12 residues. In nucleotides, the CDR3 is TGTGCCACCAGCAGAGACAATTCACCCCTCCACTTT. It codes for CATSRDNSPLHF.